A selection of T cell receptor beta chains follows, all from one sample in a study of T cells after yellow fever vaccination. Using its own MiXCR run on the 5' RACE reads, TCRdb lists one record per CDR3 protein. The sample yields hundreds of thousands of distinct CDR3 sequences, 8.5% to 10% seen once. Sequenced here: PBMCs, sampled on the day of the first yellow fever vaccination. The receptors were sampled from a man aged 18 to 29 who received the YFV17D yellow fever vaccine. Both conserved end residues are part of each CDR3. The D gene is left open where the match is weak. Clone size is shown for a subset of rows, as once, few, many or a class of expanded clone.

.,TRBJ2-2,.,TRBV4-3,15,TGCGCCAGCAGCTACTCATTCACGAACACCGGGGAGCTGTTTTTT,CASSYSFTNTGELFF
.,TRBJ2-7,.,TRBV7-9,15,TGTGCCAGCGACCGAAACATAAGGTCCGCCTACGAGCAGTACTTC,CASDRNIRSAYEQYF
.,TRBJ2-6,few,TRBV4-3,15,TGCGCCAGCAGCCAGGGGTTGTGGGGGGCCAACGTCCTGACTTTC,CASSQGLWGANVLTF
.,TRBJ2-3,few,TRBV5-4,15,TGTGCCAGCAGCACGACGGGGGCCCGCACAGATACGCAGTATTTT,CASSTTGARTDTQYF
.,TRBJ1-2,few,TRBV6-1,14,TGTGCCAGCAGACAAGGGAGGCAGAGCTATGGCTACACCTTC,CASRQGRQSYGYTF
TRBD1,TRBJ2-7,many,TRBV20-1,13,TGCAGTGCCCTAAGAGGGGGCATCTACGAGCAGTACTTC,CSALRGGIYEQYF
TRBD1,TRBJ1-2,.,TRBV7-4,18,TGTGCCCGCAGCGCGGGACAGGGAGCAATATTGGGTCCTTATGGCTACACCTTC,CARSAGQGAILGPYGYTF
.,TRBJ2-2,.,TRBV5-1,16,TGCGCCAGCAACCCTACAGGGATATTGCTCCCCGGGGAGCTGTTTTTT,CASNPTGILLPGELFF
.,TRBJ1-6,few,TRBV5-1,14,TGCGCCAGCAGCTCGTCCGACAGTTGGAACTCCCTCCACTTT,CASSSSDSWNSLHF
TRBD2,TRBJ2-1,many,TRBV5-1,16,TGCGCCAGCAGCCTGGGACTAGCGGCCAGCTACAATGAGCAGTTCTTC,CASSLGLAASYNEQFF
TRBD1,TRBJ2-3,.,TRBV4-1,15,TGCGCCAGCAGCCAAGATGACAGGGGCACAGATACGCAGTATTTT,CASSQDDRGTDTQYF
TRBD1,TRBJ2-5,few,TRBV12-3/TRBV12-4,15,TGTGCCAGCCGATTAGGGACAGGAGGAGGAGAGACCCAGTACTTC,CASRLGTGGGETQYF
.,TRBJ2-5,many,TRBV5-1,15,TGCGCCAGCAGCTTGGTTCCAGGGACCCAAGAGACCCAGTACTTC,CASSLVPGTQETQYF
.,TRBJ2-3,few,TRBV6-1,16,TGTGCCAGCAGCCTAACCTCAGGTCTTCTCACAGATACGCAGTATTTT,CASSLTSGLLTDTQYF
TRBD2,TRBJ2-2,few,TRBV10-3,15,TGTGCCATCAGGACGGGCGGGGGGTACACCGGGGAGCTGTTTTTT,CAIRTGGGYTGELFF
.,TRBJ2-3,few,TRBV20-1,13,TGCAGTGCTAGACCAACGGCCGCAGATACGCAGTATTTT,CSARPTAADTQYF
.,TRBJ2-5,.,TRBV20-1,13,TGCAGTGCGGAGCCGGGACTGGGAGAGACCCAGTACTTC,CSAEPGLGETQYF
TRBD1,TRBJ1-2,.,TRBV5-6,16,TGTGCCAGCAGCTTGCCGGGACAGGCCTTAGTTTATGGCTACACCTTC,CASSLPGQALVYGYTF
TRBD1,TRBJ1-2,many,TRBV9,15,TGTGCCAGCAGCGTAGGAAGAGGGGGCGCGTCTGGCTACACCTTC,CASSVGRGGASGYTF
.,TRBJ2-2,few,TRBV11-3,14,TGTGCCAGCAGCCCCTTTACGAGGGCCGGGGAGCTGTTTTTT,CASSPFTRAGELFF
.,TRBJ2-3,.,TRBV12-3/TRBV12-4,15,TGTGCCAGCAGTTTGGGTGGCTCAATCGGGGATACGCAGTATTTT,CASSLGGSIGDTQYF
.,TRBJ1-3,few,TRBV5-1,13,TGCGCCAGCAGCGGAGAGGGAGGAAACACCATATATTTT,CASSGEGGNTIYF
.,TRBJ2-3,few,TRBV29-1,12,TGCAGCGCCACGGATCTATTGGGTACGCAGTATTTT,CSATDLLGTQYF
.,TRBJ2-5,many,TRBV7-2,17,TGTGCCAGCAGCTTGAGTGGGTGGGGTGCCCCCCAAGAGACCCAGTACTTC,CASSLSGWGAPQETQYF
.,TRBJ2-2,.,TRBV18,13,TGTGCCAGCTCCCTTCTCCGGGCCGGGGAGCTGTTTTTT,CASSLLRAGELFF
.,TRBJ1-5,.,TRBV6-2/TRBV6-3,13,TGTGCCAGCAGAGACACGCCCAATCAGCCCCAGCATTTT,CASRDTPNQPQHF
TRBD2,TRBJ2-1,few,TRBV20-1,15,TGCAGTGCCGGCCGGACTAGCGGGGAAGACAATGAGCAGTTCTTC,CSAGRTSGEDNEQFF
.,TRBJ1-1,few,TRBV30,10,TGTGCCTGGCAGCACACTGAAGCTTTCTTT,CAWQHTEAFF
TRBD2,TRBJ2-5,few,TRBV24-1,15,TGTGCCACCAGCGGTAGCGGGGGACCTCAAGAGACCCAGTACTTC,CATSGSGGPQETQYF
.,TRBJ1-1,.,TRBV15,12,TGTGCCACCAGCAGAGAGGGGGAAAGAGCTTTCTTT,CATSREGERAFF
TRBD1,TRBJ2-3,few,TRBV5-1,16,TGCGCCAGCAGCTCGCCGGGACAGGGGACGACAGATACGCAGTATTTT,CASSSPGQGTTDTQYF
.,TRBJ2-5,few,TRBV6-5,16,TGTGCCAGCAGTTATTCGCTTTCGGGGGCCCAAGAGACCCAGTACTTC,CASSYSLSGAQETQYF
.,TRBJ1-4,.,TRBV4-3,15,TGCGCCAGCAGCCAAGAACGTTACGTTAGTGAAAAACTGTTTTTT,CASSQERYVSEKLFF
.,TRBJ2-1,.,TRBV5-4,13,TGTGCCAGCAGCTTGGTAGACTACAATGAGCAGTTCTTC,CASSLVDYNEQFF
.,TRBJ2-4,.,TRBV29-1,14,TGCAGCGCGATAGGACACCTAACCAAAAACATTCAGTACTTC,CSAIGHLTKNIQYF
.,TRBJ1-1,few,TRBV5-1,14,TGCGCCAGCAGCTTGGGACGGGGATACGCTGAAGCTTTCTTT,CASSLGRGYAEAFF
TRBD1,TRBJ2-2,.,TRBV7-6,16,TGTGCCAGCAGCAGACAGGGGCCCCGGGGCACCGGGGAGCTGTTTTTT,CASSRQGPRGTGELFF
.,TRBJ2-1,many,TRBV20-1,16,TGCAGTGCCGATCCGATGGACTCGTTAGATAACAATGAGCAGTTCTTC,CSADPMDSLDNNEQFF
.,TRBJ2-3,.,TRBV11-2,19,TGTGCCAGCAGCTTAGGGACACTATTGAGAGCGGAGACCACAGATACGCAGTATTTT,CASSLGTLLRAETTDTQYF
.,TRBJ2-3,few,TRBV7-3,14,TGTGCCAGCAGCTTATCTGGGGGAATAGATACGCAGTATTTT,CASSLSGGIDTQYF
TRBD1,TRBJ1-1,many,TRBV6-1,14,TGTGCCAGCAGTCCCCAGGGGGGGAACACTGAAGCTTTCTTT,CASSPQGGNTEAFF